This T cell receptor beta chain is drawn from a study of vaccination and CD4 T cells after COVID-19. Study information: Cultures that served as controls received a CEFX pool, an HIV-1 Nef pool, or no peptide.

As concerns this clonotype: The antigen is not known. A clone one base away is much larger, so this may be a read error.

Specified treatment: roughly ten-day PBMC culture with coronavirus spike peptide pools or control peptides (ViraFEST assay). Oncomine TCR Beta short-read sequencing was applied to DNA from cultured CD4+ T cells. One entry per CDR3 protein results from TCRdb running MiXCR on the PCR reads. The sample shows a few thousand distinct CDR3 sequences, approximately 70% of them seen only once. The CDR3 consists of 14 residues. Germline-derived CDR1 and CDR2 are ENHRY and SYGVKD. The rearrangement links TRBV10-3 to TRBJ2-7; D gene uncertain. Sequences were obtained from CD4+ T cells from blood, cultured in vitro. The sequence derives from a human donor who had recovered from COVID-19. Here the CDR3 reads CAIGDGSRSYEQYF. The CDR3 DNA follows: TGTGCCATCGGTGACGGAAGCCGCTCCTACGAGCAGTACTTC.